The 31 T cell receptor beta chains presented below share a single source sample, sequenced in a study of OX40 agonist ivuxolimab in advanced cancers. The table came from immunoSEQ multiplex PCR; TCRdb's copy has only in-frame clones and leaves some out. Among fewer than 70,000 clones listed, 90% to 95% were seen once. Sample: CD4+ or CD8+ T cells sorted from blood, taken in a trial of the OX40 agonist ivuxolimab. The receptors were gathered from an adult with an advanced solid tumor such as melanoma, head and neck, liver or kidney cancer.

The gene calls are TRBV4-1 and TRBJ1-5; D unclear. Trimming took off 4 bases at V and 2 bases at J, with 6 bases between the two ends. This CDR3 contains 13 residues. Per the germline V gene, CDR1 is MGHRA and CDR2 is YSYEKL. CDR3 DNA: TGCGCCAGCAGCCCCCAGGGCAATCAGCCCCAGCATTTT. Its translation is CASSPQGNQPQHF.

V is TRBV10-3 and J is TRBJ2-7; a possible D gene is TRBD2 (5 bases). Trimming took off 10 bases at V and 4 bases at J, with 20 bases between the two ends. CDR3 length equals 14 residues. CDR1 is ENHRY and CDR2 is SYGVKD in the germline V gene. This CDR3 is CATAAGPRNYEQYV. CDR3 DNA sequence: TGTGCCACAGCCGCGGGTCCACGCAATTACGAGCAGTACGTC.

The chain has TRBV7-3 and TRBJ2-7, with 8 bases identical to TRBD1. The trim removed 3 bases at V and 6 bases at J, leaving 4 bases unmatched. Per the germline V gene, CDR1 is SGHTA and CDR2 is FQGTGA. This CDR3 is 13 amino acids long. The DNA for the CDR3 is TGTGCCAGCAGCTTGACAGGGGAAGGCGAGCAGTACGTC. Translating gives CASSLTGEGEQYV.

The chain uses TRBV5-1 and TRBJ2-7; 7 bases line up with TRBD1. There are 15 residues in the CDR3. V trimming: 2 bases; J trimming: 2 bases; junction bases outside the gene matches: 7. The V gene's germline CDR1 is SGHRS and CDR2 YFSETQ. The CDR3 here is CASSFHRDSTYEQYF. The CDR3, as DNA: TGCGCCAGCAGCTTCCATCGGGACAGTACCTACGAGCAGTACTTC.

This CDR3 is CASTAGTGSFNSPLHF. Written as DNA, the CDR3 is TGTGCCAGCACCGCCGGGACAGGGTCGTTTAATTCACCCCTCCACTTT. This chain links TRBV5-4 with TRBJ1-6; 9 bases match TRBD1. From germline, CDR1 is SGHNT and CDR2 YYREEE (reference sequence). This CDR3 has 16 amino acids. The trim removed 6 bases at V and 6 bases at J, leaving 10 bases unmatched.

The chain employs TRBV4-1 and TRBJ2-2, with no clear D. The CDR3 has 15 residues. Germline CDR1 is MGHRA and CDR2 is YSYEKL. With 1 base removed from V and 6 bases from J, the gap between germline ends came to 12 bases. The CDR3, as DNA: TGCGCCAGCAGCCAAGTACACATATCCCCCGGGGAGCTGTTTTTT. Its translation is CASSQVHISPGELFF.

V is TRBV13 and J is TRBJ2-5; TRBD1 is a possible D gene (6 bases). This CDR3 has 12 amino acids. Germline lookup yields CDR1 PRHDT and CDR2 FYEKMQ (reference sequence). The ends were cut back, 7 bases at V and 5 bases at J, with 11 bases in the middle. The CDR3 DNA reads as TGTGCCAGCAACCTCAGGGGTGAGACCCAGTACTTC. This gives the protein CASNLRGETQYF.

The chain employs TRBV11-2 and TRBJ2-7, with 8 bases fitting TRBD1. V was pared by 3 bases and J by 2 bases, with 3 bases of the junction left unmatched. The CDR3 spans 14 residues. The germline V gene encodes CDR1 SGHAT and CDR2 FQNNGV. For the CDR3, the DNA is TGTGCCAGCAGCTTTACGACAGGGGCCTACGAGCAGTACGTC. Translated, it gives CASSFTTGAYEQYV.

This chain uses TRBV6-6 with TRBJ2-7, with D perhaps being TRBD1 or TRBD2 (5 bases each). The CDR3 is 10 residues long. Germline assignment: CDR1 MNHNY and CDR2 SVGAGI (reference sequence). V lost 10 bases, J lost 9 bases, and 13 bases lay in between. The DNA of the CDR3 is TGTGCCAACACGAGGGGCTGGCAGTACTTC. It codes for CANTRGWQYF.

This rearrangement joins TRBV5-5 to TRBJ2-7, with TRBD1 identical over 7 bases. Per the germline V gene, CDR1 is SGHKS and CDR2 is YYEKEE (reference sequence). V gave up 3 bases and J gave up 3 bases; unmatched junction bases: 3. The CDR3 consists of 13 residues. CDR3 nucleotides: TGTGCCAGCAGCTCGACAGGGTTCTACGAGCAGTACTTC. Its translation is CASSSTGFYEQYF.

This chain connects TRBV19 to TRBJ1-3; D not resolved. CDR3 length equals 12 residues. The germline V gene encodes CDR1 LNHDA and CDR2 SQIVND (reference sequence). The V and J ends lost 7 bases and 7 bases respectively, with 11 bases between them. DNA of the CDR3: TGTGCCAGTACCATGGACGGTAACACCATATATTTT. Its protein product is CASTMDGNTIYF.

The rearrangement uses TRBV18 and TRBJ2-3; the D gene is possibly TRBD2 (7 bases). The CDR3 is made up of 17 amino acids. Germline-derived CDR1 and CDR2 are KGHSH and LQKENI. Trimming removed 6 bases at V and 2 bases at J, with 21 bases between. CDR3: CASSPPGRGGNTDTQYF. For the CDR3, the DNA is TGTGCCAGCTCCCCCCCGGGAAGGGGGGGGAACACAGATACGCAGTATTTT.

The chain carries TRBV28 and TRBJ2-5; a weak D match, TRBD1 (5 bases). CDR1 and CDR2 (germline): MDHEN, SYDVKM. With 5 bases removed from V and 7 bases from J, the gap between germline ends came to 17 bases. This CDR3 contains 14 residues. This CDR3 is CASSMGPRPGTQYF. CDR3 nucleotides: TGTGCCAGCAGTATGGGGCCCCGACCCGGGACCCAGTACTTC. Full variable domain (remainder filled in from reference TRBV28 and TRBJ2-5): DVKVTQSSRYLVKRTGEKVFLECVQDMDHENMFWYRQDPGLGLRLIYFSYDVKMKEKGDIPEGYSVSREKKERFSLILESASTNQTSMYLCASSMGPRPGTQYFGPGTRLLVL.

V and J are TRBV5-6 and TRBJ1-4, with D maybe TRBD1 (6 bases). This CDR3 spans 14 amino acids. V was shortened by 0 bases and J by 8 bases, with 11 bases between the two germline ends. Germline-derived CDR1 and CDR2 are SGHDT and YYEEEE. CDR3 protein: CASSLAGDKEKLFF. CDR3 nucleotides: TGTGCCAGCAGCTTGGCCGGGGACAAGGAAAAACTGTTTTTT.

The chain couples TRBV18 to TRBJ2-7, with D tentatively TRBD2 (5 bases). There are 14 residues in the CDR3. The germline V and J ends were trimmed by 1 base and 1 base, with 8 bases remaining between them. Germline V gives CDR1 KGHSH, CDR2 LQKENI. CDR3 region: CASSPLGGSYEQYF. The CDR3, as DNA: TGTGCCAGCTCACCACTGGGCGGGTCCTACGAGCAGTACTTC.

This clone occurred once. The genes are TRBV7-9 and TRBJ2-1, with TRBD2 identical over 8 bases. CDR3 size: 14 residues. The junction had 7 bases not matched to a gene; V was cut back by 5 bases and J by 7 bases. Germline values: CDR1 SEHNR, CDR2 FQNEAQ (reference sequence). CDR3 protein: CASSIGGALNEQFF. CDR3 nucleotides: TGTGCCAGCAGCATCGGGGGGGCCTTGAATGAGCAGTTCTTC.

This sequence joins TRBV4-2 and TRBJ2-7; 9 bases are shared with TRBD1. The germline V gene has CDR1 LGHNA and CDR2 YNFKEQ. The CDR3 extends over 16 amino acids. The V and J ends lost 5 bases and 4 bases, in that order; junction bases with no gene match: 12. The CDR3 sequence is CASSSETGGGPYEQYF. The CDR3 DNA reads TGTGCCAGCAGCTCTGAGACAGGGGGTGGACCGTACGAGCAGTACTTC.

This clone has just one count. This chain uses TRBV11-2 with TRBJ2-7; D unresolved. Germline assignment: CDR1 SGHAT and CDR2 FQNNGV. The CDR3 extends over 12 amino acids. V shed 5 bases and J shed 6 bases, with 11 bases lying between them. CDR3 nucleotide sequence: TGTGCCAGCAGCCCGAGCCTCAGCGAGCAGTACTTC. Amino acid sequence: CASSPSLSEQYF.

The V and J genes are TRBV2 and TRBJ2-7; TRBD2 aligns across 7 bases. The CDR3 is 15 amino acids. Trimming took 8 bases from V and 0 from J; bases not matched to a gene: 10. Germline values: CDR1 SNHLY, CDR2 FYNNEI. CDR3 protein: CASLRVAGTSYEQYF. In DNA, the CDR3 is TGTGCCAGCCTTCGCGTAGCGGGCACCTCCTACGAGCAGTACTTC.

The J gene is TRBJ1-3, the V gene TRBV28, with a weak D call TRBD1 (6 bases). The CDR3 is 14 residues long. Germline CDR1 reads MDHEN; CDR2 reads SYDVKM. V gave up 7 bases and J gave up 3 bases, with 13 bases separating them. For the CDR3, the DNA is TGTGCCAGCACGGACAGAAGGAGTGGAAACACCATATATTTT. This sequence encodes CASTDRRSGNTIYF.

The chain links TRBV5-1 to TRBJ2-3, with 7 nucleotides matching TRBD1. Trimming removed 3 bases from V and 0 bases from J; junction bases left unmatched: 1. Germline V CDR1 and CDR2: SGHRS, YFSETQ. CDR3 length: 14 residues. The CDR3 here is CASSWDSSTDTQYF. The CDR3 coding sequence is TGCGCCAGCAGCTGGGACAGCAGCACAGATACGCAGTATTTT. Variable domain in full (rest from reference TRBV5-1 and TRBJ2-3): KAGVTQTPRYLIKTRGQQVTLSCSPISGHRSVSWYQQTPGQGLQFLFEYFSETQRNKGNFPGRFSGRQFSNSRSEMNVSTLELGDSALYLCASSWDSSTDTQYFGPGTRLTVL.

The chain carries TRBV19 and TRBJ2-7, with D possibly matching TRBD2 (5 bases). The ends were cut back, 5 bases at V and 6 bases at J, with 14 bases in the middle. The CDR3 contains 13 residues. Looked up from germline, CDR1 is LNHDA and CDR2 is SQIVND (reference sequence). The CDR3 loop is CASSPDLGSEQYF. The CDR3, as DNA: TGTGCCAGTAGTCCTGATCTGGGGAGCGAGCAGTACTTC.

The sample holds one count of this clone. The chain carries TRBV28 and TRBJ1-1, with D possibly matching TRBD1 (6 bases). Per the germline V gene, CDR1 is MDHEN and CDR2 is SYDVKM. V lost 7 bases, J lost 7 bases, and 19 bases lay in between. The CDR3 spans 14 residues. The CDR3 bases are TGTGCCAGCATTACCCGACAGGCCGAAGTTGAAGCTTTCTTT. It codes for CASITRQAEVEAFF.

V and J are TRBV27 and TRBJ2-5, with TRBD2 identical over 12 bases. The end of the DNA fits TRBJ2-7 better, so the J call may be wrong. Germline CDR1 is MNHEY and CDR2 is SMNVEV (reference sequence). The CDR3 is made up of 17 amino acids. The CDR3 sequence: CASSQDGLAGPLYEQYF. The DNA of the CDR3 is TGTGCCAGCAGTCAGGACGGACTAGCGGGACCCCTCTACGAGCAGTACTTC.

This chain links TRBV7-9 with TRBJ2-7; the D is unclear. Per germline, CDR1 SEHNR and CDR2 FQNEAQ (reference sequence). CDR3 length equals 13 residues. Trimming stripped 6 bases from V and 2 bases from J, with 11 bases between. CDR3 sequence: CASSHPSAYEQYF. The CDR3 bases are TGTGCCAGCAGTCATCCCTCTGCCTACGAGCAGTACTTC.

The genes are TRBV6-5 and TRBJ2-7, with D possibly TRBD2 on 6 matching bases. V was pared by 5 bases and J by 5 bases, with 16 bases between. This CDR3 comprises 14 residues. Germline assignment: CDR1 MNHEY and CDR2 SVGAGI. The chain's CDR3 is CASSHAGLSHEQYF. The DNA for the CDR3 is TGTGCCAGCAGTCACGCGGGGTTATCCCACGAGCAGTACTTC.

V usage is TRBV4-2 and J usage is TRBJ2-7; TRBD2 agrees at 11 bases. The junction had 3 bases not matched to a gene; V was cut back by 2 bases and J by 3 bases. The CDR3 has 15 amino acids. Germline V gene lookup returns CDR1 LGHNA and CDR2 YNFKEQ. CDR3 bases: TGTGCCAGCAGCCAAAGTCTAGCGGGAGGCTACGAGCAGTACTTC. This encodes CASSQSLAGGYEQYF.

The chain joins TRBV5-1 to TRBJ2-1; 7 bases agree with TRBD2. CDR3 length: 15 residues. Germline assignment: CDR1 SGHRS and CDR2 YFSETQ. Germline trimming cut 2 bases from V and 8 bases from J; bases unmatched to any gene: 10. The CDR3 region has the DNA TGCGCCAGCAGCTTCCGCGGGAGAATAAGGGATGAGCAGTTCTTC. It yields the protein CASSFRGRIRDEQFF.

The chain employs TRBV7-9 and TRBJ2-1, with D perhaps being TRBD1 or TRBD2 (5 bases each). The CDR3 contains 17 residues. Germline assignment: CDR1 SEHNR and CDR2 FQNEAQ (reference sequence). Trimming took 4 bases from V and 0 from J, leaving 16 bases between them. CDR3 protein: CASSSEGGQNSYNEQFF. CDR3 DNA sequence: TGTGCCAGCAGCTCAGAGGGTGGACAAAACTCCTACAATGAGCAGTTCTTC.

This chain joins TRBV9 and TRBJ2-3; TRBD1 might be the D (6 bases). Between the trimmed V and J ends, which lost 3 bases and 5 bases, there was a span of 13 bases. The germline gives CDR1 SGDLS, CDR2 YYNGEE. This CDR3 has 14 residues. This chain's CDR3 is CASSEGRTEDTQYF. The CDR3 bases are TGTGCCAGCAGCGAGGGCAGGACAGAAGATACGCAGTATTTT.

The chain employs TRBV4-1 and TRBJ2-2, with D uncertain. With 6 bases removed from V and 3 bases from J, the gap between germline ends came to 20 bases. There are 17 residues in the CDR3. Germline loops: CDR1 MGHRA, CDR2 YSYEKL. The CDR3 reads CASRRSGPTSDTGELFF. The CDR3 nucleotides read TGCGCCAGCAGGAGATCAGGACCCACTTCGGACACCGGGGAGCTGTTTTTT.